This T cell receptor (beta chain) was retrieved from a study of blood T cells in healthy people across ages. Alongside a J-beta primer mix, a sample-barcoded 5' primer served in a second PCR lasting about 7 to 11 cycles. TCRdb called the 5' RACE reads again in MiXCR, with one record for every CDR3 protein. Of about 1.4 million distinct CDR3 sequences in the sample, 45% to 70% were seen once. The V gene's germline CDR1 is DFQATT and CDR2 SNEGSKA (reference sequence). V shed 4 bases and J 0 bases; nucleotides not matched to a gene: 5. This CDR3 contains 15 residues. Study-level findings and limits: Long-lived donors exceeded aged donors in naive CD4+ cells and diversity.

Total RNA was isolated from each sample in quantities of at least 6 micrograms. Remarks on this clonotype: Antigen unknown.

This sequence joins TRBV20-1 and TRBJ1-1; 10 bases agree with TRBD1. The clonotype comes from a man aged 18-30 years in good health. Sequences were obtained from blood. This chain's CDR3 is CSATDGQGVNTEAFF. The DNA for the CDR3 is TGCAGTGCTACAGACGGACAGGGGGTGAACACTGAAGCTTTCTTT.